The subject of this entry is one T cell receptor (beta chain). The table came from immunoSEQ multiplex PCR; TCRdb's copy has only in-frame clones and leaves some out. The profile covers 55,000 to 85,000 clones, with approximately 80% appearing a single time and 1.2% taken by the ten largest. Germline trimming cut 5 bases from V and 3 bases from J; bases unmatched to any gene: 4. This CDR3 is built from 15 residues. Looked up from germline, CDR1 is PRHDT and CDR2 is FYEKMQ (reference sequence). This sample is drawn from a study of OX40 agonist ivuxolimab in advanced cancers. Study-wide context: Prior anti-PD-1, anti-PD-L1 or anti-CTLA-4 therapy was allowed; over 30% had some.

This clonotype originated in an adult with an advanced solid tumor such as melanoma, head and neck, liver or kidney cancer. The chain recombines TRBV13 with TRBJ2-2; 9 bases fit TRBD1. The source material was CD4+ or CD8+ T cells sorted from blood, sampled in a trial of the OX40 agonist ivuxolimab. The CDR3 nucleotides are TGTGCCAGCAGCCCCGGACAGGGGTACACCGGGGAGCTGTTTTTT. Encoded protein: CASSPGQGYTGELFF.